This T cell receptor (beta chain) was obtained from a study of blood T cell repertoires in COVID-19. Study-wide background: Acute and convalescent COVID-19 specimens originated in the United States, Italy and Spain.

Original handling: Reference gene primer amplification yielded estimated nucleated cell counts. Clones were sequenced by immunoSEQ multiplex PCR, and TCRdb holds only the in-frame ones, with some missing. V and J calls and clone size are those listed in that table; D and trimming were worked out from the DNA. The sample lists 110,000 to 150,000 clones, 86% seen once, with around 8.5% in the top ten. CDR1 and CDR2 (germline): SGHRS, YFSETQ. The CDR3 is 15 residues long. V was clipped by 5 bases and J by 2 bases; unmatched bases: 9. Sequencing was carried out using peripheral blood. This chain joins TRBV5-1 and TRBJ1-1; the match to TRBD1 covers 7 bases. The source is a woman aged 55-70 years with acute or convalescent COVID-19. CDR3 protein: CASRQTGTVNTEAFF. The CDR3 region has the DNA TGCGCCAGCAGACAAACCGGGACAGTCAACACTGAAGCTTTCTTT.